This TCR beta chain was identified during a study of blood T cell repertoires in COVID-19. Overall study: Collection of acute and convalescent COVID-19 samples took place in the United States, Italy and Spain. The analysed material was cDNA or gDNA that came from T cells, B-cell-depleted T cells, or PBMCs.

CDR1 and CDR2 (germline): SGHTA, FQGNSA. This CDR3 has 14 amino acids. J was trimmed by 5 bases and V by 7 bases; bases with no gene match: 7. Authors' data handling: Amplified reference gene primers provided the basis for estimating nucleated cell counts. Assay: immunoSEQ multiplex PCR; the TCRdb copy retains only in-frame clones and omits some. V, J and clone size are those of that table, while D and trimming were read from the DNA. The sample lists about 99,000 clones, roughly 80% occurring once. This chain uses TRBV7-2 with TRBJ2-2; 7 bases map to TRBD2. The sequencing sample was made of peripheral blood. This receptor was identified in a man in his sixties with acute or convalescent COVID-19. The CDR3: CASIQRGGTGELFF. CDR3 coding DNA: TGTGCCAGCATTCAGCGGGGTGGGACCGGGGAGCTGTTTTTT.